Reported below is one TCR beta chain. Its antigen is unidentified. This sample was taken from a study of post-analysis software for immune sequencing data. Across the whole study: Included courses were relapsing-remitting and secondary progressive multiple sclerosis; progressive-relapsing multiple sclerosis was also included. The study, taken as a whole, reports: Compared against controls, patients with multiple sclerosis displayed significantly lower normalized Chao1 diversity. Patients used about five TRBV segments, including TRBV5-6, TRBV5-1 and TRBV20-1, more often than controls. Clustering by F measure revealed strong co-clustering among samples prepared together in one batch.

The germline CDR1 and CDR2 sequences are MNHEY and SVGEGT. V lost 7 bases to trimming and J lost 4 bases; unmatched junction nucleotides: 5. The length of the CDR3 is 13 residues. Prepared libraries of TCR beta cDNA carried unique molecular identifiers. Out of roughly 0.85 to 10 million T cells, a few hundred thousand cDNA molecules were generated. From the PCR reads, TCRdb called clonotypes with MiXCR, one entry per CDR3 protein. This table has approximately 350,000 distinct CDR3 sequences, less than 40% appearing once. The source material was blood. The chain is built from TRBV6-2 or TRBV6-3 and TRBJ1-2; TRBD1 aligns across 8 bases. The receptor comes from a girl aged 5 to 17 with multiple sclerosis. CDR3 protein: CASNRGDGYGYTF. In DNA form, the CDR3 reads TGTGCCAGCAACAGGGGGGACGGCTATGGCTACACCTTC.